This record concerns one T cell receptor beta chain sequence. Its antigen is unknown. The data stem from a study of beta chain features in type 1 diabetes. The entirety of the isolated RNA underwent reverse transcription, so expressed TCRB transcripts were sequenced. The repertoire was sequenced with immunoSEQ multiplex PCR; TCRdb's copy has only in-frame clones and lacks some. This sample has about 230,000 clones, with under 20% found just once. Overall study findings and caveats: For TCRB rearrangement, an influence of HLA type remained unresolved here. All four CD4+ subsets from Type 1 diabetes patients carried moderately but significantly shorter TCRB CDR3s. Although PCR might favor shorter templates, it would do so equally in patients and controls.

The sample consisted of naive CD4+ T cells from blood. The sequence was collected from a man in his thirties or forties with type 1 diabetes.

Here the CDR3 reads CASSLGPSGRNTDTQYF. As DNA, the CDR3 is TGTGCCAGCAGCTTGGGCCCTAGCGGGAGGAACACAGATACGCAGTATTTT. This sequence joins TRBV5-6 and TRBJ2-3; 11 bases match TRBD2. Germline V gives CDR1 SGHDT, CDR2 YYEEEE. The trim removed 0 bases at V and 2 bases at J, leaving 5 bases unmatched. The CDR3 consists of 17 residues.